This entry lists 14 T cell receptor beta chains sequenced from one sample in a study of cytomegalovirus exposure and HLA in healthy donors (dated by TCRdb to 2016 to 2017). The library was generated by the immunoSEQ multiplex PCR assay. For the multiplex PCR, a mixture combining 60 forward primers for TCR Vbeta segments and 13 reverse primers for TCR Jbeta segments was used. The table was pulled from immuneACCESS by TCRdb, which kept in-frame rearrangements only. Such tables lose some clones; where checked, under half of the loss comes from unresolved V genes, and the rest has no known cause. Within this sample are roughly 250,000 clones, with approximately 84% of them counted one time only. About 2% of the sample belongs to the ten largest clones. Sample: PBMCs. Receptors originate from a woman in her 40s in good health and CMV-seropositive.

With regard to this clone: An end of the junction differs from the germline gene, which may be a read error. CDR3 sequence (DNA): TGTGCCAGCAGCCTAAAGACAACCCCCTCCTTC. Its translation is CASSLKTTPSF. V and J are TRBV5-6 and TRBJ1-2; no firm D call. This CDR3 has 11 amino acids. The germline gives CDR1 SGHDT, CDR2 YYEEEE.

This chain uses TRBV6-1 with TRBJ2-2; possible D gene TRBD2, 6 bases. The CDR3 has 19 amino acids. Germline CDR1 is MNHNS and CDR2 is SASEGT. Trimming shortened V by 4 bases and J by 1 base, and 22 bases separated the two germline ends. CDR3 region: CASSGPGRGFERNTGELFF. DNA of the CDR3: TGTGCCAGCAGTGGACCGGGACGGGGGTTCGAAAGGAACACCGGGGAGCTGTTTTTT.

J is TRBJ1-3 and V is TRBV9; the D is unclear. CDR1 and CDR2 from the germline V gene are SGDLS and YYNGEE. This CDR3 contains 14 residues. V lost 2 bases to trimming and J lost 0 bases, with 6 bases between them. The CDR3 DNA sequence: TGTGCCAGCAGCGTTGGACTCTCTGGAAACACCATATATTTT. Translation gives CASSVGLSGNTIYF.

V usage is TRBV27 and J usage is TRBJ2-3, with 7 nucleotides matching TRBD2. The junction had 6 bases not matched to a gene; V was cut back by 7 bases and J by 2 bases. The CDR3 is made up of 14 amino acids. The V gene's germline CDR1 is MNHEY and CDR2 SMNVEV (reference sequence). Here the CDR3 DNA reads TGTGCCAGCACGGTGGGAGGGCCCACAGATACGCAGTATTTT. This sequence encodes CASTVGGPTDTQYF.

As concerns this clone: The same CDR3 is also encoded by other DNA sequences in this sample. The V call is TRBV9, the J call TRBJ2-7; 7 bases map to TRBD2. V shed 0 bases, J shed 3 bases, and the junction held 3 bases outside the gene matches. The CDR3 is made up of 14 amino acids. Germline V CDR1 and CDR2: SGDLS, YYNGEE. The CDR3 protein is CASSVDGGSYEQYF. DNA for the CDR3: TGTGCCAGCAGCGTAGACGGCGGGAGCTACGAGCAGTACTTC.

The sample holds one count of this clone. This chain links TRBV29-1 with TRBJ2-7; D perhaps matches TRBD1 (7 bases). The CDR3 has 12 amino acids. Deletions cut 2 bases from V and 7 bases from J, with 12 bases between. From germline, CDR1 is SQVTM and CDR2 ANQGSEA. The DNA for the CDR3 is TGCAGCGTTGAAAAGGGGGCGGGGGAGCAGTACTTC. Encoded protein: CSVEKGAGEQYF.

The table lists this clone with a few counts. V is TRBV4-2 and J is TRBJ2-2; TRBD2 matches at 10 bases. The V and J ends lost 0 bases and 6 bases, in that order; junction bases with no gene match: 10. The CDR3 has 18 residues. Germline assignment: CDR1 LGHNA and CDR2 YNFKEQ. CDR3 sequence: CASSQDRLAGVYPGELFF. The CDR3 DNA sequence: TGTGCCAGCAGCCAAGATCGGCTAGCGGGAGTTTATCCCGGGGAGCTGTTTTTT.

The chain couples TRBV9 to TRBJ2-7, with 8 bases that match TRBD2. The CDR3 consists of 15 residues. V lost 0 bases, J lost 5 bases, and 7 bases stayed unmatched. Germline CDR1 reads SGDLS; CDR2 reads YYNGEE. The CDR3 reads CASSVVPAGVNEQYF. The CDR3 DNA reads TGTGCCAGCAGCGTAGTACCAGCGGGAGTAAACGAGCAGTACTTC.

The rearrangement joins TRBV7-8 to TRBJ2-5; maybe TRBD2 (7 bases). Trimming stripped 6 bases from V and 1 base from J, with 12 bases between. Germline loops: CDR1 SGHVS, CDR2 FQNEAQ. The CDR3 is made up of 14 amino acids. The CDR3 nucleotides read TGTGCCAGCAGGCGAAGGGGGGGCCAAGAGACCCAGTACTTC. It is translated as CASRRRGGQETQYF. Full variable domain (remainder filled in from reference TRBV7-8 and TRBJ2-5): GAGVSQSPRYKVAKRGQDVALRCDPISGHVSLFWYQQALGQGPEFLTYFQNEAQLDKSGLPSDRFFAERPEGSVSTLKIQRTQQEDSAVYLCASRRRGGQETQYFGPGTRLLVL.

The chain couples TRBV5-1 to TRBJ2-3; 12 bases are a match to TRBD2. V lost 1 base, J lost 0 bases, and 9 bases stayed unmatched. The length of the CDR3 is 19 residues. Germline values: CDR1 SGHRS, CDR2 YFSETQ. This CDR3 is CASSLHLAGGTKSTDTQYF. As DNA, the CDR3 is TGCGCCAGCAGCTTGCACCTAGCGGGAGGGACAAAGAGCACAGATACGCAGTATTTT.

The chain couples TRBV9 to TRBJ2-1, with TRBD2 matching 13 bases. The CDR3 length is 16 residues. The ends lost 3 bases at V and 9 bases at J; junction bases unmatched: 9. The germline CDR1 and CDR2 sequences are SGDLS and YYNGEE. The CDR3 loop reads CASSARTSGRVPEQFF. CDR3 nucleotide sequence: TGTGCCAGCAGCGCGCGGACTAGCGGGAGAGTACCTGAGCAGTTCTTC.

This clone came up once. This rearrangement joins TRBV2 to TRBJ1-1; 8 bases fit TRBD1. V shed 5 bases and J 4 bases; nucleotides not matched to a gene: 6. The CDR3 has 14 amino acids. CDR1 and CDR2 (germline): SNHLY, FYNNEI. The CDR3 loop is CASSIQGVGTEAFF. The CDR3 nucleotides are TGTGCCAGCAGTATACAGGGGGTGGGCACTGAAGCTTTCTTT.

The CDR3 DNA sequence: TGTGCCACCGGACTAGTTCTCAGCTCCTACGAGCAGTACTTC. Encoded protein: CATGLVLSSYEQYF. This chain uses TRBV15 with TRBJ2-7, with TRBD2 matching over 7 bases. V lost 8 bases, J lost 0 bases, and 7 bases stayed unmatched. The CDR3 is made up of 14 amino acids. Germline V gene sequence: CDR1 LNHNV, CDR2 YYDKDF (reference sequence).

J is TRBJ2-1 and V is TRBV7-6; 7 bases map to TRBD2. J gave up 5 bases and V 2 bases, and 3 bases lay outside the gene matches. The CDR3 has 14 amino acids. Germline lookup yields CDR1 SGHVS and CDR2 FNYEAQ. The CDR3 loop is CASSLSGADNEQFF. CDR3 DNA: TGTGCCAGCAGCTTAAGCGGGGCTGACAATGAGCAGTTCTTC.